This T cell receptor (beta chain) was found in a study of T cell repertoires in cytomegalovirus infection. Study details: TCR beta signatures that were public indicated CMV infection and matching HLA type. Study conclusions and caveats: Cumulative public TCR beta family frequency identified CMV carriers with the relevant HLA. The response measured ex vivo was dominated by TCR beta clonotypes (HLA-C-restricted and CMV-specific).

The CDR3 runs to 17 residues. Unmatched junction bases numbered 22, after V lost 10 bases and J lost 7 bases. Looked up from germline, CDR1 is MNHEY and CDR2 is SVGAGI. MiXCR, run by TCRdb on the reads, gives a single entry per CDR3 protein. Of roughly 600,000 distinct CDR3 sequences listed, 20% to 30% were seen once; the top ten hold 8%. There are a few counts of this clonotype. The antigen remains undetermined. The chain has TRBV6-5 and TRBJ1-1, with 9 bases fitting TRBD1. Sequencing was done on a sample of CD8+ T cells from PBMCs. The source of this sequence is a human donor in good health (CMV status not recorded). Some clones in this sample may be carry-over from other donors' samples. The CDR3 sequence: CATSPYPRYTGGSEAFF. The DNA of the CDR3 is TGTGCCACTAGCCCTTACCCCCGATATACAGGGGGCAGTGAAGCTTTCTTT.